Sequencing of this TCR beta chain was carried out in a study of blood T cells in healthy people across ages. Peripheral blood was drawn, around 9.3 milliliters per donor. Points from the study as a whole: A greater number of naive CD4+ cells and higher diversity distinguished long-lived donors from aged donors.

For the second PCR, which ran for about 7 to 11 cycles, a sample-barcoded 5' primer and a J-beta primer mix were used. TCRdb re-called the 5' RACE reads with MiXCR, one entry per CDR3 protein. The table has about 650,000 distinct CDR3 sequences, roughly 32% seen once. In its sample, this clonotype was seen many times. Its antigen remains unknown. Germline assignment: CDR1 DFQATT and CDR2 SNEGSKA (reference sequence). The CDR3 is 19 amino acids. V dropped 0 bases and J dropped 1; count of bases not matched to a gene: 17. V gene TRBV20-1 combines with J gene TRBJ2-7; 8 bases agree with TRBD2. This sequence was found in a woman older than 75 in good health. The sequencing sample was made of blood. Here the CDR3 reads CSARDLFGLAGTLSYEQYF. DNA of the CDR3: TGCAGTGCTAGAGATCTTTTCGGATTAGCGGGGACGTTATCCTACGAGCAGTACTTC.